One T cell receptor (beta chain) is described in this entry. A far more abundant clone sits one base away, making this likely a read error. This CDR3 spans 14 amino acids. V lost 2 bases and J 6 bases, leaving 14 bases between the germline ends. First-strand cDNA used TRAV- and TRBV-specific primers, covering alpha and beta chains. A constant-region primer paired with the V-primer adapter amplified TCRs over 20 PCR cycles. TCRdb re-called the reads with MiXCR, one entry per CDR3 protein. The sample includes around 69,000 distinct CDR3 sequences, roughly 30% of them seen just once. This entry is derived from a study of low-dose radiotherapy and immunotherapy resistance in tumors. Study-level information: Per fraction, Cohort 1 was given 0.5 Gy every 2 weeks, for a total of 6.5 Gy. Cyclophosphamide infusions of 200 mg/m2 came every two weeks, one day before radiation-immunotherapy.

Sample time point: before trial treatment. The study gave donors nivolumab, ipilimumab, aspirin, low-dose cyclophosphamide and low-dose radiotherapy. The sequencing used PBMCs, collected before treatment. The sequence derives from a female donor with ovarian cancer. V gene TRBV5-3 combines with J gene TRBJ1-2, with D possibly TRBD1 on 6 matching bases. TRBV5-3 is an open reading frame, and its role is uncertain. CDR3 protein: CARSFEEGGNGYTF. Written as DNA, the CDR3 is TGTGCCAGAAGCTTTGAGGAAGGGGGTAATGGCTACACCTTC.